The clone carrying this T cell receptor beta chain is a singleton in its sample. The data belong to a study of lymphopenia after photon versus proton radiotherapy. Sequencing used immunoSEQ multiplex PCR; TCRdb keeps in-frame clones, though not all of them. The table lists approximately 160,000 clones, about 88% of them singletons. The CDR3 is 14 amino acids. Germline-derived CDR1 and CDR2 are MDHEN and SYDVKM. V was pared by 5 bases and J by 2 bases, with 12 bases between. This chain joins TRBV28 and TRBJ1-2; possibly TRBD1 for D (6 bases). Material: peripheral blood, obtained from a patient treated with photon-based radiotherapy. This TCR was sampled from a man aged 45-60 years with gastric cancer. The CDR3 DNA follows: TGTGCCAGCAGTACAGGGTCTTCAAACTATGGCTACACCTTC. Translated, it gives CASSTGSSNYGYTF.